A single sample gave rise to the 20 T cell receptor beta chains below, sequenced in a study of siplizumab effects on memory and regulatory T cells. Sequencing was performed with immunoSEQ multiplex PCR; in TCRdb, only in-frame clones are kept and a portion is missing. The repertoire consists of 100,000 or so clones, with around 93% occurring once and the leading ten covering 0.32%. What was sequenced was CD4+ T cells sorted from blood. All receptors derive from a human donor in good health.

This sequence joins TRBV6-5 and TRBJ1-5; 9 positions match TRBD1. After removal of 5 bases from V and 3 bases from J, the junction contained 5 bases not matched to a gene. Germline lookup yields CDR1 MNHEY and CDR2 SVGAGI. The CDR3 is 15 amino acids. The CDR3 is CASSPGTGYNQPQHF. The CDR3 DNA follows: TGTGCCAGCAGTCCTGGGACAGGGTACAATCAGCCCCAGCATTTT.

The J gene is TRBJ2-7, the V gene TRBV19; the D gene is possibly TRBD2 (5 bases). CDR3 length: 14 residues. CDR1 and CDR2 from the germline V gene are LNHDA and SQIVND (reference sequence). V gave up 2 bases and J gave up 7 bases, with 15 bases separating them. Written as DNA, the CDR3 is TGTGCCAGTAGTATACGGACCTACGGAGGAGAGCAGTACTTC. This translates into CASSIRTYGGEQYF.

The V gene is TRBV5-1, the J gene TRBJ2-2; 8 bases agree with TRBD2. J was trimmed by 2 bases and V by 4 bases; bases with no gene match: 7. Germline V CDR1 and CDR2: SGHRS, YFSETQ. This CDR3 is built from 16 residues. CDR3 in DNA: TGCGCCAGCAGCCCCGCGCGGGGGGCAAACACCGGGGAGCTGTTTTTT. This sequence encodes CASSPARGANTGELFF.

The V call is TRBV4-1, the J call TRBJ2-3, with D perhaps matching TRBD1 (6 bases). Trimming removed 1 base from V and 2 bases from J, with 16 bases in between. Germline V gene lookup returns CDR1 MGHRA and CDR2 YSYEKL. The CDR3 runs 17 residues. The CDR3 spells CASSQGTVALHTDTQYF. The CDR3 DNA follows: TGCGCCAGCAGCCAAGGGACAGTAGCCCTCCACACAGATACGCAGTATTTT.

The table lists this clone with a count of one. The V call is TRBV7-9, the J call TRBJ1-6, with D hard to call. The CDR3 spans 16 residues. The germline gives CDR1 SEHNR, CDR2 FQNEAQ (reference sequence). V lost 1 base and J 2 bases, leaving 9 bases between the germline ends. CDR3 sequence: CASSLGRGTYNSPLHF. CDR3 sequence (DNA): TGTGCCAGCAGCTTAGGGCGTGGAACCTATAATTCACCCCTCCACTTT. Variable domain in full (rest from reference TRBV7-9 and TRBJ1-6): DTGVSQNPRHKITKRGQNVTFRCDPISEHNRLYWYRQTLGQGPEFLTYFQNEAQLEKSRLLSDRFSAERPKGSFSTLEIQRTEQGDSAMYLCASSLGRGTYNSPLHFGNGTRLTVT.

The chain carries TRBV29-1 and TRBJ2-7, with D possibly being TRBD2 (6 bases). The V end lost 5 bases, the J end lost 6 bases, and 17 bases lay between the germline ends. Germline CDR1 and CDR2: SQVTM and ANQGSEA. The CDR3 has 13 amino acids. CDR3 sequence: CSVSVGGSREQYF. The CDR3 DNA reads as TGCAGCGTTTCAGTCGGGGGTTCTCGCGAGCAGTACTTC.

With respect to this clone: This sample includes further DNA sequences coding for the same CDR3. The rearrangement links TRBV4-3 to TRBJ1-5; D call uncertain. Per germline, CDR1 LGHNA and CDR2 YSLEER. The CDR3 is 13 residues long. V lost 3 bases and J lost 3, with 6 bases in between. The CDR3 nucleotides read TGCGCCAGCAGCCAGGACCTCAATCAGCCCCAGCATTTT. Its protein is CASSQDLNQPQHF.

V is TRBV7-9 and J is TRBJ2-7; tentatively, D is TRBD1 (6 bases). Per germline, CDR1 SEHNR and CDR2 FQNEAQ (reference sequence). The CDR3 consists of 17 residues. Between the trimmed V and J ends, which lost 1 base and 1 base, there was a span of 17 bases. CDR3 nucleotides: TGTGCCAGCAGCTTAGAATTTGGGGGCCAATCATCCTACGAGCAGTACTTC. It specifies CASSLEFGGQSSYEQYF.

The chain is built from TRBV7-9 and TRBJ1-3; D remains ambiguous. CDR1 is SEHNR and CDR2 is FQNEAQ in the germline V gene (reference sequence). The ends were cut back, 1 base at V and 0 bases at J, with 4 bases in the middle. The CDR3 totals 14 residues. For the CDR3, the DNA is TGTGCCAGCAGCTTAGACAACTCTGGAAACACCATATATTTT. This sequence encodes CASSLDNSGNTIYF.

CDR3 sequence: CASSFSGGGDEQYF. CDR3 in DNA: TGTGCCAGCAGCTTTTCGGGCGGAGGGGACGAGCAGTACTTC. The chain employs TRBV11-1 and TRBJ2-7; weak D call: TRBD2 (6 bases). The CDR3 extends over 14 amino acids. V shed 3 bases and J shed 5 bases, with 14 bases lying between them. The V gene's germline CDR1 is SGHAT and CDR2 FQDESV (reference sequence).

The chain joins TRBV15 to TRBJ2-1, with D perhaps matching TRBD1 (6 bases). This CDR3 is 12 amino acids long. CDR1 is LNHNV, CDR2 YYDKDF, per germline (reference sequence). V shed 0 bases and J shed 15 bases, with 12 bases lying between them. Here the CDR3 reads CATSRDWGPRFF. The CDR3 DNA is TGTGCCACCAGCAGAGATTGGGGGCCCCGGTTCTTC.

The chain employs TRBV7-9 and TRBJ1-5; D remains ambiguous. This CDR3 is 14 amino acids long. V was trimmed by 2 bases and J by 0 bases, leaving 5 bases between them. Germline CDR1 is SEHNR and CDR2 is FQNEAQ (reference sequence). CDR3 in amino acids: CASSLQTSNQPQHF. The CDR3 DNA follows: TGTGCCAGCAGCTTACAGACTAGCAATCAGCCCCAGCATTTT.

This chain connects TRBV6-1 to TRBJ1-3, with D unclear. CDR3 size: 16 residues. Trimming removed 2 bases at V and 0 bases at J, with 11 bases between. Germline loops: CDR1 MNHNS, CDR2 SASEGT. The CDR3 here is CASSESSGFSGNTIYF. The CDR3 DNA reads TGTGCCAGCAGTGAATCTTCGGGGTTCTCTGGAAACACCATATATTTT.

This chain links TRBV10-1 with TRBJ1-1; D might be TRBD1 (5 bases). The germline gives CDR1 WNHNN, CDR2 SYGVQD (reference sequence). This CDR3 is 14 amino acids long. V was trimmed by 2 bases and J by 5 bases, leaving 12 bases between them. The CDR3 region is CASSEGGLRTEAFF. The DNA of the CDR3 is TGCGCCAGCAGTGAGGGGGGTCTAAGGACTGAAGCTTTCTTT.

The rearrangement links TRBV6-5 to TRBJ1-6; possible D gene TRBD1, 6 bases. Per the germline V gene, CDR1 is MNHEY and CDR2 is SVGAGI. The CDR3 contains 13 residues. V was pared by 5 bases and J by 7 bases, with 9 bases between. The CDR3 region is CASSPDRNSPLHF. DNA for the CDR3: TGTGCCAGCAGTCCGGACAGAAATTCACCCCTCCACTTT.

This clone was found once. The V call is TRBV10-3, the J call TRBJ1-5; no firm D call. The CDR3 runs 13 residues. Germline CDR1 reads ENHRY; CDR2 reads SYGVKD. V was cut by 10 bases and J by 0 bases, with 10 bases left in between. CDR3 region: CATRHNSNQPQHF. The CDR3 nucleotides are TGTGCCACTCGACATAATAGCAATCAGCCCCAGCATTTT.

V usage is TRBV28 and J usage is TRBJ1-1; D gene unclear. V lost 5 bases, J lost 0 bases, and 13 bases lay in between. Per the germline V gene, CDR1 is MDHEN and CDR2 is SYDVKM. This CDR3 spans 15 amino acids. CDR3 nucleotides: TGTGCCAGCAGTCCACCCCCTCCGGTGAACACTGAAGCTTTCTTT. It codes for CASSPPPPVNTEAFF.

The rearrangement uses TRBV4-1 and TRBJ2-1; 11 bases map to TRBD1. Germline V gene lookup returns CDR1 MGHRA and CDR2 YSYEKL. This CDR3 has 16 residues. J lost 5 bases, V lost 4 bases, and 7 bases had no gene match. DNA of the CDR3: TGCGCCAGCAGCCCAGGACAGGGGGCCATCAACAATGAGCAGTTCTTC. It yields the protein CASSPGQGAINNEQFF.

CDR3 in DNA: TGTGCCAGCTCCCCTAAGGAAAGCCATGGCTACACCTTC. Residues: CASSPKESHGYTF. The chain is built from TRBV18 and TRBJ1-2; D unclear. Germline CDR1 and CDR2: KGHSH and LQKENI. This CDR3 is 13 amino acids long. Trimming stripped 6 bases from V and 6 bases from J, with 14 bases between. Full variable domain (missing parts from reference TRBV18 and TRBJ1-2): NAGVMQNPRHLVRRRGQEARLRCSPMKGHSHVYWYRQLPEEGLKFMVYLQKENIIDESGMPKERFSAEFPKEGPSILRIQQVVRGDSAAYFCASSPKESHGYTFGSGTRLTVV.

The chain employs TRBV7-9 and TRBJ1-2; 8 bases agree with TRBD1. The CDR3 has 15 residues. The germline CDR1 and CDR2 sequences are SEHNR and FQNEAQ (reference sequence). V lost 5 bases to trimming and J lost 9 bases; unmatched junction nucleotides: 14. For the CDR3, the DNA is TGTGCCAGCAGCCAAAACACAGGGGGATTGGTGCGCTACACCTTC. The encoded protein is CASSQNTGGLVRYTF.